This TCR beta chain was captured by sequencing in a study of blood T cell repertoires in COVID-19. Sequencing was performed with immunoSEQ multiplex PCR; in TCRdb, only in-frame clones are kept and a portion is missing. The data hold 55,000 to 60,000 clones, with about 76% observed a single time. The ends lost 4 bases at V and 5 bases at J; junction bases unmatched: 5. Germline V lookup: CDR1 KGHSH, CDR2 LQKENI. The CDR3 consists of 16 residues. The sample taken for sequencing was peripheral blood. The receptor's source is a man over 45 with active or convalescent COVID-19. V is TRBV18 and J is TRBJ1-6; 10 bases are shared with TRBD1. This CDR3 is CASSQTGGMNNSPLHF. As DNA, the CDR3 is TGTGCCAGCTCACAGACAGGGGGCATGAATAATTCACCCCTCCACTTT.